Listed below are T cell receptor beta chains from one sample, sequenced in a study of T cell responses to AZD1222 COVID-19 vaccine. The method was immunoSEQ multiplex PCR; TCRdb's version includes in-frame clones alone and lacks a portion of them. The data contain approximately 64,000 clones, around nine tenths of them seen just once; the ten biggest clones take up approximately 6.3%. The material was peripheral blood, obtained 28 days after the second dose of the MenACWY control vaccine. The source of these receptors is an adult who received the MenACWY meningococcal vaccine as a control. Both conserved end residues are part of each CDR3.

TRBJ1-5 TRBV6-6 CASSPGTGGYQPQHF
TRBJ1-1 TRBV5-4 CASSLAQGTGTEAFF
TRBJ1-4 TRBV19 CASSATGPGEKLFF
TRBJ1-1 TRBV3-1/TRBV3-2 CASSQDPVNTEAFF
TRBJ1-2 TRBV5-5 CASSFTDRGTTSYGYTF
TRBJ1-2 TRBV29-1 CSVAKGQHYGYTF
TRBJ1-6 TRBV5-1 CASCPGTVPSSYNSPLHF
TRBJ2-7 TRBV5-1 CASSHTGGKSYEQYF
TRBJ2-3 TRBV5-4 CASSPREAKADTQYF
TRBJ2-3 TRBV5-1 CASNRWAERTDTQYF
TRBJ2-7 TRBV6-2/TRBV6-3 CASSYSIQDDTSYEQYF
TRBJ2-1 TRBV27 CASSLGVEGGEQFF
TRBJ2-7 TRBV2 CASRTTAAYEQYF
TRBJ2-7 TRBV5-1 CASSYVGTGGNEQYF
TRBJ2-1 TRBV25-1 CASSSRTRPYNEQFF
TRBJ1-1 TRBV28 CASSPYWNEAFF
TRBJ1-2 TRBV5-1 CASSLGGYGYTF
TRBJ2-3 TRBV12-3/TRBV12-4 CASSFGDTQYF
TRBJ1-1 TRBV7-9 CASSSWVGRNTEAFF
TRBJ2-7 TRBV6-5 CASSPTLTHEQYF
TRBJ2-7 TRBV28 CASSGTVTYEQYF
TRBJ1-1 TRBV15 CATSSTAREAFF
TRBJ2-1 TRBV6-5 CASSDSGLLNEQFF
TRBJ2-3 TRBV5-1 CASSLGLGTDTQYF
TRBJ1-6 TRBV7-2 CASDPNGNSPLHF
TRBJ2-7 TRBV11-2 CASSFRGQSTGGHEQYF
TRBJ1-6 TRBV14 CASSPEDSPLHF
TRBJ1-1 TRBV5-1 CASSTTGNTEAFF
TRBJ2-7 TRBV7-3 CASSPDSSYEQYF
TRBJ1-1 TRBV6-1 CASSENPGGTTEAFF
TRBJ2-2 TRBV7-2 CASSPVGGRELFF
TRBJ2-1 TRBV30 CAWNPHGDNNEQFF
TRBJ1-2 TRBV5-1 CASSSGQGNLNYGYTF
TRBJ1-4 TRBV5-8 CASSPYTTNEKLFF
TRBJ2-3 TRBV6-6 CASSTSGTTDTQYF
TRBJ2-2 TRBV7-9 CASSITGAMGSTGELFF
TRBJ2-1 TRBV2 CASRGLARNNEQFF
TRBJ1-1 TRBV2 CASRLSQGGSEAFF
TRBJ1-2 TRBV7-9 CASSPNGQLANYGYTF
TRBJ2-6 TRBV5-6 CASSLPREDAYSGANVLTF
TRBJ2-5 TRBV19 CASTDPGQMKTQYF
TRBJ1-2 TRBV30 CAWRTGDGYTF
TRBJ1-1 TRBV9 CASSPRQGGTEAFF
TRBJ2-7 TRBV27 CASGYRTYEQYF